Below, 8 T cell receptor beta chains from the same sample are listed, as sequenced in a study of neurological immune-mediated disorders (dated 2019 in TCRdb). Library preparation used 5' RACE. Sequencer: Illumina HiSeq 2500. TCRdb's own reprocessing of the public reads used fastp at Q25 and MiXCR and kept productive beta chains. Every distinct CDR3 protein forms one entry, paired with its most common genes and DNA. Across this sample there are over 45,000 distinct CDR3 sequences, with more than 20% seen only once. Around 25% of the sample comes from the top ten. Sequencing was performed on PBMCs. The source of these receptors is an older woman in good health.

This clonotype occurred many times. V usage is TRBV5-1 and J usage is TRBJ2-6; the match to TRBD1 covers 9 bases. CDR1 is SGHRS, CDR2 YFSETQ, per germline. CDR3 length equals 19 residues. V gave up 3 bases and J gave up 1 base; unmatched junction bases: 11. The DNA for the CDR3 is TGCGCCAGCAGCTCCCCGGTGGACAGGGGAGAGTCTGGGGCCAACGTCCTGACTTTC. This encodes CASSSPVDRGESGANVLTF.

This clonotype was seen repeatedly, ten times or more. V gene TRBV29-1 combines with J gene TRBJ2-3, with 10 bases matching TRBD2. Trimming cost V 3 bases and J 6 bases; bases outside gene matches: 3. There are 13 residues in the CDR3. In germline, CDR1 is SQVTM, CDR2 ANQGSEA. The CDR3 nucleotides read TGCAGCGTTGACCTAGCGGGAGCGGATACGCAGTATTTT. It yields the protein CSVDLAGADTQYF.

CDR3 sequence (DNA): TGTGCCAGCTCACCAACAACCACCGGGACAGGGCCCTACGAGCAGTACTTC. It codes for CASSPTTTGTGPYEQYF. The chain employs TRBV18 and TRBJ2-7; 9 bases fit TRBD1. The V gene end was trimmed by 2 bases and the J gene end by 2 bases; junction bases not matched to a gene: 10. Per germline, CDR1 KGHSH and CDR2 LQKENI. This CDR3 has 17 amino acids.

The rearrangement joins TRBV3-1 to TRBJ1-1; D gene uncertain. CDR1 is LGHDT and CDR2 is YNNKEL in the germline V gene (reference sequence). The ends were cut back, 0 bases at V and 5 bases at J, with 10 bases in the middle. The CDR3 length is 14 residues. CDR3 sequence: CASSQDWERTEAFF. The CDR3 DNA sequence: TGTGCCAGCAGCCAAGATTGGGAGCGGACTGAAGCTTTCTTT.

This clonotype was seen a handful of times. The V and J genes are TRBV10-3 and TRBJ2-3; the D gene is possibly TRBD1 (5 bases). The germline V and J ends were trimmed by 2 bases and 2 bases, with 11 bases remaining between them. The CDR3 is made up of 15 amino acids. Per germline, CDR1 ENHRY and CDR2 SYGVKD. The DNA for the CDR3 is TGTGCCATCAGTGAGGGTCAGGGCGTCACAGATACGCAGTATTTT. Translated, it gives CAISEGQGVTDTQYF.

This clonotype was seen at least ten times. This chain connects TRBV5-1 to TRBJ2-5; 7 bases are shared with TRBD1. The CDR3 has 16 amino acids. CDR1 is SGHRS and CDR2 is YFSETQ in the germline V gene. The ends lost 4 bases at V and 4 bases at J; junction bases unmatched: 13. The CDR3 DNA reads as TGCGCCAGCAGCCTAGGACAGGACTTCCCAGGAGAGACCCAGTACTTC. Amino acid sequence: CASSLGQDFPGETQYF.

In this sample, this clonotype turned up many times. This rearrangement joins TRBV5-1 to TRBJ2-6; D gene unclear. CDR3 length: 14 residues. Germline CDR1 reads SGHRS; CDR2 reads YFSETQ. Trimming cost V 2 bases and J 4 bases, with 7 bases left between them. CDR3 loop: CASSFGEGANVLTF. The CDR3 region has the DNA TGCGCCAGCAGCTTTGGAGAAGGGGCCAACGTCCTGACTTTC.

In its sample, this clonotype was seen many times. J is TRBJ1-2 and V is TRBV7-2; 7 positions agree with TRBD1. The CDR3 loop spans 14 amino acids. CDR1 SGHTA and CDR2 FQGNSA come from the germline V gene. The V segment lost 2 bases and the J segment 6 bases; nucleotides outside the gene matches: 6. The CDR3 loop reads CASSLWGQPHGYTF. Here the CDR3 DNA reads TGTGCCAGCAGCTTATGGGGACAGCCCCATGGCTACACCTTC.